This TCR beta chain was sequenced during a study of CD8 T cells in ankylosing spondylitis. Study-wide points: Seemingly distinctive of ankylosing spondylitis blood was a TCR beta motif formed by eight highly homologous variants.

Scientists made TCR beta libraries using quantitative 5'-RACE with molecular barcodes. TCRdb redid the calling of the 5' RACE reads with MiXCR, one entry per CDR3 protein. The table lists some 350,000 distinct CDR3 sequences, over 12% of them singletons. This clonotype came up a few times. Its target is not known. V lost 3 bases and J 1 base, leaving 16 bases between the germline ends. Germline loops: CDR1 SNHLY, CDR2 FYNNEI. The CDR3 totals 16 residues. Sequencing was performed on blood, either unsorted or a sorted T cell fraction (not recorded which). The chain couples TRBV2 to TRBJ2-7; weak D call: TRBD1 (6 bases). The origin of this receptor is a male donor with ankylosing spondylitis or in good health (not recorded which). The CDR3 region has the DNA TGTGCCAGCAGTGAGCCCCGGACAGAAATATCCTACGAGCAGTACTTC. This gives the protein CASSEPRTEISYEQYF.